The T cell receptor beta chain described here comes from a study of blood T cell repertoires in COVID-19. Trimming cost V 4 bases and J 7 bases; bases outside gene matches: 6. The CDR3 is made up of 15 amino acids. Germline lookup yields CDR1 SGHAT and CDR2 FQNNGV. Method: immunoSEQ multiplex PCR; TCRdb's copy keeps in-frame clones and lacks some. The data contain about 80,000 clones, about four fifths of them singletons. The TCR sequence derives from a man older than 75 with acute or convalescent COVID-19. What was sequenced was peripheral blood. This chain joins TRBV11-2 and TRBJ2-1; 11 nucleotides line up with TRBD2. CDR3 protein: CASSWVAGGSNEQFF. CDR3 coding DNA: TGTGCCAGCAGCTGGGTAGCGGGGGGGTCTAATGAGCAGTTCTTC.